The entry below describes one TCR beta chain. What it binds is not known. A junction end diverges from the germline sequence, so it may reflect a read error. These data are taken from a study of tumor-infiltrating lymphocytes in primary liver carcinoma. Looking at the study overall: The number of productive TCRbeta reads per sample ranged from roughly 3.65 to 8 million and was similar across tissue types.

Broader study findings: Tumor top-250-clone fractions significantly exceeded those of blood (p = 0.039).

TCR beta cDNA was prepared out of about 510 ng total RNA by means of a constant-region primer. Three nested multiplex PCR rounds of slightly modified ARM-PCR generated TCR beta libraries. TCRdb reprocessed the multiplex PCR reads with MiXCR, giving one entry per CDR3 protein. The table records 20,000 to 25,000 distinct CDR3 sequences, roughly 85% of them present only once. The tissue used was unsorted bulk material of about 19-34 mg. RNA and DNA were co-extracted from it with the AllPrep DNA/RNA mini kit. Five distinct regions per tumor were sampled. The sample consisted of liver tumor tissue from sampling region 1. Subset specified: tumor region T1, superior pole. The sequence was obtained from a woman under 40 with primary liver carcinoma and hepatitis B virus infection.

The CDR3 here is CVSSPGSGRVNENTQYF. The CDR3, as DNA: TGTGTCAGCAGCCCAGGGAGTGGGAGAGTTAACGAAAATACGCAGTATTTT. The rearrangement joins TRBV28 to TRBJ2-3; D assignment may be TRBD1 or TRBD2 (5 bases each). CDR1 and CDR2 (germline): MDHEN, SYDVKM. The CDR3 totals 17 residues.